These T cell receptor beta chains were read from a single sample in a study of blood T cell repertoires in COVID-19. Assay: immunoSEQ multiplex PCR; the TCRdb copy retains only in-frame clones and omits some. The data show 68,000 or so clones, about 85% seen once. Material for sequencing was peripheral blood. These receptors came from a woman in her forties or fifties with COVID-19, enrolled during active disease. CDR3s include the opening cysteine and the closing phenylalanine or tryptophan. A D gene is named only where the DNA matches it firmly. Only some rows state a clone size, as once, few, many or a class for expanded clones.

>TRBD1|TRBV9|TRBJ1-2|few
CASSVSLRDRFGYTF
TGTGCCAGCAGCGTGAGCCTCCGGGACAGGTTTGGCTACACCTTC
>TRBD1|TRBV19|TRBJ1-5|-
CASSKIGDRSRPQHF
TGTGCCAGTAGTAAAATCGGGGACAGATCTCGGCCCCAGCATTTT
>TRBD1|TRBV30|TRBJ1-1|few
CAWSRGQGNTEAFF
TGTGCCTGGAGTAGAGGACAGGGGAACACTGAAGCTTTCTTT
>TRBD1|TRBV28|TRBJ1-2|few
CASRWGQGRGYTF
TGTGCCAGCAGGTGGGGACAGGGAAGAGGCTACACCTTC
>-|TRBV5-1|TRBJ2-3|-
CASSSSRSAVTQYF
TGCGCCAGCAGCTCTAGCAGGTCGGCGGTTACGCAGTATTTT
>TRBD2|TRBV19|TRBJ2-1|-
CASSMGTSGSAEQFF
TGTGCCAGTAGTATGGGGACTAGCGGGAGCGCGGAGCAGTTCTTC
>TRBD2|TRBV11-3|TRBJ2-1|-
CASTYVASGRGEQFF
TGTGCCAGCACCTATGTTGCTAGCGGGAGAGGTGAGCAGTTCTTC
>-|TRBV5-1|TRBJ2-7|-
CASTLDREGYEQYF
TGCGCCAGCACCCTGGACAGGGAGGGGTACGAGCAGTACTTC
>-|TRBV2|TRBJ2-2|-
CASRNSANTGELFF
TGTGCCAGCAGGAATTCAGCGAACACCGGGGAGCTGTTTTTT
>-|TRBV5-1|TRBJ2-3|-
CASSLVGQPTDTQYF
TGCGCCAGCAGCTTGGTCGGACAGCCTACAGATACGCAGTATTTT
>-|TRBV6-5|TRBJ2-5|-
CASSYHAGFQLETQYF
TGTGCCAGCAGTTACCACGCAGGGTTTCAGTTAGAGACCCAGTACTTC
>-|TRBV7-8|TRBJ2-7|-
CASSLVAGSPEQYF
TGTGCCAGCAGCTTAGTGGCAGGATCCCCCGAGCAGTACTTC
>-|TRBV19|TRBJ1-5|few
CASSIGQLNQPQHF
TGTGCCAGTAGTATAGGACAACTCAATCAGCCCCAGCATTTT
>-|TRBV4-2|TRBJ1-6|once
CASSQERQSPLHF
TGTGCCAGCAGCCAAGAGAGGCAATCACCCCTCCACTTT
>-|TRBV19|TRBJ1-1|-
CASSPVGGAKWWLPEAFF
TGTGCCAGTAGCCCAGTAGGGGGGGCCAAGTGGTGGCTTCCTGAAGCTTTCTTT
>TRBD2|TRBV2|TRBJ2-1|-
CASSSGTSGIFTYNEQFF
TGTGCCAGCAGTTCCGGGACTAGCGGTATATTTACCTACAATGAGCAGTTCTTC
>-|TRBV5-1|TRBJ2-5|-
CASSSAGASPPQYF
TGCGCCAGCAGCTCAGCAGGGGCTTCGCCTCCCCAGTACTTC
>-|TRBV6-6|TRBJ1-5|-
CASSYSPRWGGQPQHF
TGTGCCAGCAGTTACTCCCCACGCTGGGGAGGTCAGCCCCAGCATTTT
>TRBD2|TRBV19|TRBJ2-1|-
CASSILAGGSYNEQFF
TGTGCCAGTAGTATACTAGCGGGAGGGTCCTACAATGAGCAGTTCTTC
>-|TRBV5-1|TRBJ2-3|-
CASSIQGRGDTQYF
TGCGCCAGCAGCATTCAGGGTAGAGGAGATACGCAGTATTTT
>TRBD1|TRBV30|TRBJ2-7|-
CAWSPGQGIGEQYF
TGTGCCTGGAGTCCGGGACAGGGAATCGGTGAGCAGTACTTC
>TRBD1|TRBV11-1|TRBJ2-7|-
CASSPDRAVSYEQYF
TGTGCCAGCAGCCCGGACAGGGCAGTCTCCTACGAGCAGTACTTC
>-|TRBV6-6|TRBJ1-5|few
CASSTTVDNQPQHF
TGTGCCAGCAGTACGACAGTGGACAATCAGCCCCAGCATTTT
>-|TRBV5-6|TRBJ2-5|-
CASGQGSQETQYF
TGTGCCTCAGGGCAGGGAAGCCAAGAGACCCAGTACTTC
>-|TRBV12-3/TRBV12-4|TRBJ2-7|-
CASSPDYYEQYF
TGTGCCAGCAGCCCCGACTACTACGAGCAGTACTTC
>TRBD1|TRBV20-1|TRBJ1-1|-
CSEGGQGEAFF
TGCAGTGAGGGGGGACAGGGGGAAGCTTTCTTT
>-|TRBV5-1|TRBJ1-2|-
CASSLDSPYGYTF
TGCGCCAGCAGCTTAGACAGCCCCTATGGCTACACCTTC
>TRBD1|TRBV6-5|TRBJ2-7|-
CASHRDRGSYEQYF
TGTGCCAGCCACCGGGACAGGGGATCCTACGAGCAGTACTTC
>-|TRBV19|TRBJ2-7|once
CASSTLGQPYEQYF
TGTGCCAGTAGTACTTTAGGACAGCCTTACGAGCAGTACTTC
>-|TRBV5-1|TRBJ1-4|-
CASGTGLVNEKLFF
TGCGCCAGCGGTACAGGATTGGTAAATGAAAAACTGTTTTTT
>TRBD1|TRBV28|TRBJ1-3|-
CASSLSDRAAGNTIYF
TGTGCCAGCAGCTTATCGGACAGGGCGGCTGGAAACACCATATATTTT
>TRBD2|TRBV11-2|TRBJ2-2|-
CASSRGLGVTGELFF
TGTGCCAGCAGCCGGGGACTAGGGGTCACCGGGGAGCTGTTTTTT
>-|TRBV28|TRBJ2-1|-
CASSLLARNEQFF
TGTGCCAGCAGTTTATTAGCGCGCAATGAGCAGTTCTTC
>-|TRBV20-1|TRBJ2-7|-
CSASQPGWDEQYF
TGCAGTGCTAGTCAGCCAGGGTGGGACGAGCAGTACTTC
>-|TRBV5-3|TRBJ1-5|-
CARSLDSCDQPQHF
TGTGCCAGAAGCTTGGACAGTTGTGATCAGCCCCAGCATTTT
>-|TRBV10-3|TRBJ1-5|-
CAISASGAGPQPQHF
TGTGCCATCAGCGCGAGCGGGGCAGGGCCTCAGCCCCAGCATTTT
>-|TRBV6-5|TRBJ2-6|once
CASRKFGDGANVLTF
TGTGCCAGCAGGAAGTTCGGGGATGGGGCCAACGTCCTGACTTTC
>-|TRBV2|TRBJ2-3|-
CASSSGSGADTQYF
TGTGCCAGCAGTTCGGGGTCTGGCGCAGATACGCAGTATTTT
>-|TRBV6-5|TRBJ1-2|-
CASSSGGLWTF
TGTGCCAGCAGTTCGGGGGGGTTGTGGACCTTC
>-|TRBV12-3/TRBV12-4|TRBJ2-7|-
CASSLGQIYEQYF
TGTGCCAGCAGTTTAGGGCAGATTTACGAGCAGTACTTC
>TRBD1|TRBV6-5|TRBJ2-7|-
CASSSLSGTGEGEQYF
TGTGCCAGCAGTTCTCTCTCCGGGACAGGGGAAGGGGAGCAGTACTTC
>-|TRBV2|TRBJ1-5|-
CASSELRGSNQPQHF
TGTGCCAGCAGCGAGCTTCGGGGTAGCAATCAGCCCCAGCATTTT
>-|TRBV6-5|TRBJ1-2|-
CASRMTVANYGYTF
TGTGCCAGCAGAATGACAGTCGCTAACTATGGCTACACCTTC
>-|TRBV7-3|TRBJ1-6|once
CASSLSGGAGSPLHF
TGTGCCAGCAGCTTAAGTGGGGGGGCCGGGTCACCCCTCCACTTT
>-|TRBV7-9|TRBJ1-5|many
CASSFAGSQPQHF
TGTGCCAGCAGCTTTGCCGGGTCTCAGCCCCAGCATTTT
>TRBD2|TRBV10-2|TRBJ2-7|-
CATLAGGAYEQYF
TGCGCCACCTTAGCGGGAGGGGCCTACGAGCAGTACTTC
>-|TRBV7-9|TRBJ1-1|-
CASSHESEAFF
TGTGCCAGCAGCCACGAGAGTGAAGCTTTCTTT
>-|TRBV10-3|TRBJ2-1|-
CATSLASSSYNEQFF
TGTGCCACTTCCCTTGCGTCTAGCTCCTACAATGAGCAGTTCTTC
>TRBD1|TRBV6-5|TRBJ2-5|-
CASRIRGKTETQYF
TGTGCCAGCAGGATCAGGGGGAAGACGGAGACCCAGTACTTC
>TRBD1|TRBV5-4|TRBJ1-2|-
CASTKDRLYGYTF
TGTGCCAGCACCAAGGACAGGCTCTATGGCTACACCTTC
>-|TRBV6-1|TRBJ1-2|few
CASSEVGVRYTF
TGTGCCAGCAGTGAAGTAGGGGTTAGATACACCTTC
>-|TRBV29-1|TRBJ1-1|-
CSVSRGANTEAFF
TGCAGCGTCTCCCGGGGGGCAAATACTGAAGCTTTCTTT
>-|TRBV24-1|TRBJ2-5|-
CATSERRGQETQYF
TGTGCCACCAGTGAACGGCGAGGGCAAGAGACCCAGTACTTC
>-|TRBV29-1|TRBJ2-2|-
CSVTRDSLTGELFF
TGCAGCGTTACCCGGGACTCGCTTACCGGGGAGCTGTTTTTT
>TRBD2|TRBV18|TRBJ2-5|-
CASSPGLAGLFSFDF
TGTGCCAGCTCACCGGGTCTAGCGGGGCTTTTCAGCTTCGACTTC
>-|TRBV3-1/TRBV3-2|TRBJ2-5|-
CASSHRSLQETQYF
TGTGCCAGCAGCCACAGGTCCCTCCAGGAGACCCAGTACTTC
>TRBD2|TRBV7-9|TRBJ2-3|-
CASRSGKSDTQYF
TGTGCCAGCCGAAGCGGGAAATCAGATACGCAGTATTTT
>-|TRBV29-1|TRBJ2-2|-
CSVIPQGGSIGELFF
TGCAGCGTTATCCCTCAGGGGGGCTCAATCGGGGAGCTGTTTTTT
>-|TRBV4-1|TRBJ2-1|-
CASSQPIAVNNEQFF
TGCGCCAGCAGCCAACCGATAGCGGTGAACAATGAGCAGTTCTTC